This TCR beta chain is from a study of T cells in Graves' hyperthyroidism and ophthalmopathy. Lactation, pregnancy, other autoimmune disease or uncontrolled infection excluded patients. Clinical symptoms, serum thyroxine and TRAb, thyroid ultrasound and orbital computed tomography were used for the diagnoses. Amplification yielded TCR beta CDR3 regions, with RNA transcripts as the source. Initially, a first-round RT-PCR of the TCR CDR3 employed the HTBI primer set. TCRdb reprocessed the multiplex PCR reads via MiXCR and lists one record per CDR3 protein. The sample consists of over 500,000 distinct CDR3 sequences, more than 15% of them appearing once. Findings and caveats of the study: Within blood appeared most thyroid clonotypes that had expanded above 0.001.

This clonotype was recorded many times. Its antigen is unknown. Sequenced material: blood. This TCR was recovered from a woman in her 30s with Graves' ophthalmopathy.

CDR3 sequence: CASSYLGHWNTEAFF. The CDR3 DNA sequence: TGTGCCAGCAGTTACCTGGGACATTGGAACACTGAAGCTTTCTTT. This chain joins TRBV6-2 or TRBV6-3 and TRBJ1-1; tentatively, D is TRBD1 (6 bases). Between the trimmed V and J ends, which lost 2 bases and 1 base, there was a span of 11 bases. The CDR3 runs 15 residues. The germline gives CDR1 MNHEY, CDR2 SVGEGT.